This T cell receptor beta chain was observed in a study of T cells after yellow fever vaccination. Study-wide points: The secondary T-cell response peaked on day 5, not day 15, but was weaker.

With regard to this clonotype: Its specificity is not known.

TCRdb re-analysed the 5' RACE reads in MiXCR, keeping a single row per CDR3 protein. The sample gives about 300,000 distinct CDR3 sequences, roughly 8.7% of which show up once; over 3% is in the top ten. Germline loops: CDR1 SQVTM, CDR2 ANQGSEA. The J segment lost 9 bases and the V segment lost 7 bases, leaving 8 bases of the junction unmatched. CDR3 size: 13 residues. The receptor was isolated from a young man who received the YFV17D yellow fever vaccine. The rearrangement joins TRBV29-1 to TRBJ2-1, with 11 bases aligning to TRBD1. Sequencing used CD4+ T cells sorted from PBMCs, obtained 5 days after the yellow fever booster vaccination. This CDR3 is CSGGGQGAVEQFF. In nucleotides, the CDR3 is TGCAGCGGCGGAGGACAGGGGGCGGTTGAGCAGTTCTTC.